The 21 T cell receptor beta chains reported below all come from one sample, sequenced in a study of blood T cell repertoires in COVID-19. The repertoire was sequenced with immunoSEQ multiplex PCR; TCRdb's copy has only in-frame clones and lacks some. Of 50,000 to 55,000 clones listed, 86% are singletons. Sequenced material: peripheral blood. These receptor sequences come from a man aged 80 or over with acute or convalescent COVID-19.

The chain links TRBV27 to TRBJ1-2, with D uncertain. CDR3 size: 14 residues. CDR1 MNHEY and CDR2 SMNVEV come from the germline V gene (reference sequence). V was pared by 5 bases and J by 6 bases, with 16 bases between. CDR3 bases: TGTGCCAGCAGTCCCCTTGGATTCACAGATGGCTACACCTTC. Its protein is CASSPLGFTDGYTF.

The rearrangement links TRBV7-9 to TRBJ1-1; D possibly corresponds to TRBD1 (6 bases). The CDR3 runs 15 residues. V lost 5 bases to trimming and J lost 1 base, with 14 bases between them. Per the germline V gene, CDR1 is SEHNR and CDR2 is FQNEAQ (reference sequence). The CDR3 DNA sequence: TGTGCCAGCAGCCCTCGCCCAGGGGCGAACACTGAAGCTTTCTTT. It yields the protein CASSPRPGANTEAFF.

The rearrangement joins TRBV7-8 to TRBJ2-5; D unresolved. Deletions cut 4 bases from V and 4 bases from J, with 22 bases between. The germline V gene encodes CDR1 SGHVS and CDR2 FQNEAQ. The length of the CDR3 is 17 residues. The CDR3 sequence: CASSSRYPEVRRETQYF. CDR3 DNA sequence: TGTGCCAGCAGCTCCCGATATCCTGAGGTCCGGCGAGAGACCCAGTACTTC.

The gene calls are TRBV6-5 and TRBJ1-2, with 8 bases that match TRBD1. CDR3 length: 13 residues. Germline V gene lookup returns CDR1 MNHEY and CDR2 SVGAGI. V was clipped by 7 bases and J by 2 bases; unmatched bases: 3. CDR3 nucleotides: TGTGCCAGCAAAGGACAGGGCAACTATGGCTACACCTTC. Translating gives CASKGQGNYGYTF.

The chain carries TRBV5-6 and TRBJ2-1, with TRBD1 as a possible D gene (5 bases). This CDR3 is 13 amino acids long. V lost 0 bases and J lost 8, with 9 bases in between. Germline V gene lookup returns CDR1 SGHDT and CDR2 YYEEEE. The CDR3 is CASSLGQFDEQFF. CDR3 nucleotides: TGTGCCAGCAGCTTGGGACAGTTCGATGAGCAGTTCTTC.

The chain employs TRBV2 and TRBJ2-3; the match to TRBD2 covers 7 bases. This CDR3 spans 13 amino acids. Trimming took 4 bases from V and 4 from J; bases not matched to a gene: 2. Germline CDR1 is SNHLY and CDR2 is FYNNEI. CDR3 nucleotide sequence: TGTGCCAGCAGTGGACTAGCCCCAGATACGCAGTATTTT. Protein product: CASSGLAPDTQYF.

On this clone: The sample holds other DNA sequences that translate to the same CDR3. The CDR3 DNA follows: TGTGCCAGCAGTGAACGGGAGGGCAATCAGCCCCAGCATTTT. It is translated as CASSEREGNQPQHF. The chain has TRBV2 and TRBJ1-5; D not resolved. With 2 bases removed from V and 2 bases from J, the gap between germline ends came to 7 bases. The CDR3 extends over 14 amino acids. The V gene's germline CDR1 is SNHLY and CDR2 FYNNEI.

This sequence joins TRBV2 and TRBJ2-1, with TRBD2 matching over 8 bases. Per the germline V gene, CDR1 is SNHLY and CDR2 is FYNNEI. With 2 bases clipped from V and 7 bases from J, the junction kept 7 bases outside the gene matches. The CDR3 runs 15 residues. This chain's CDR3 is CASSERGLGENEQFF. In DNA form, the CDR3 reads TGTGCCAGCAGTGAAAGGGGACTAGGAGAAAATGAGCAGTTCTTC.

The rearrangement joins TRBV27 to TRBJ2-4; D might be TRBD2 (5 bases). The CDR3 sequence is 18 residues long. The V end lost 5 bases, the J end lost 1 base, and 21 bases lay between the germline ends. Germline V lookup: CDR1 MNHEY, CDR2 SMNVEV (reference sequence). The CDR3 sequence: CASSLLASSGAAKNIQYF. The CDR3 nucleotides are TGTGCCAGCAGTCTCCTAGCCTCCTCCGGCGCCGCCAAAAACATTCAGTACTTC.

The V gene is TRBV14, the J gene TRBJ2-3; possible D gene TRBD1, 6 bases. Germline CDR1 is SGHDN and CDR2 is FVKESK. Trimming removed 0 bases from V and 1 base from J, with 14 bases in between. This CDR3 comprises 17 residues. The DNA of the CDR3 is TGTGCCAGCAGCCAAGATGAGGCAGGGGCAGGCACAGATACGCAGTATTTT. The encoded protein is CASSQDEAGAGTDTQYF.

The rearrangement uses TRBV29-1 and TRBJ2-7, with 9 bases aligning to TRBD1. CDR3 length: 13 amino acids. With V trimmed by 4 bases and J by 4 bases, 5 bases remained unmatched. Germline assignment: CDR1 SQVTM and CDR2 ANQGSEA. In DNA form, the CDR3 reads TGCAGCGTTGGTGACAGGGGGAAATACGAGCAGTACTTC. Translating gives CSVGDRGKYEQYF.

This clone was recorded a few times. The CDR3 nucleotides are TGTGCCAGCAGCTTCGGACAGCAAGAGACCCAGTACTTC. Its translation is CASSFGQQETQYF. The genes are TRBV7-2 and TRBJ2-5, with D possibly TRBD1 on 6 matching bases. The CDR3 contains 13 residues. Trimming left V 3 bases short and J 2 bases short, with 7 bases between. The germline V gene encodes CDR1 SGHTA and CDR2 FQGNSA.

As to this clone: Compared with germline, one end of the junction differs, possibly owing to a read error. V usage is TRBV7-7 and J usage is TRBJ2-2, with 9 bases aligning to TRBD2. The CDR3 extends over 14 amino acids. The V gene's germline CDR1 is SSHAT and CDR2 FNYEAQ (reference sequence). The CDR3 region is CASSTLAGRGELFF. The CDR3 nucleotides are TGTGCTAGCAGCACTCTAGCGGGGCGAGGGGAGCTGTTTTTT.

The CDR3 here is CASSTDRGEDGGELFF. DNA for the CDR3: TGTGCCAGTAGTACTGACAGGGGCGAGGATGGCGGGGAGCTGTTTTTT. The rearrangement joins TRBV19 to TRBJ2-2; TRBD1 aligns across 8 bases. The junction had 11 bases not matched to a gene; V was cut back by 4 bases and J by 7 bases. CDR3 length: 16 residues. Germline V gene sequence: CDR1 LNHDA, CDR2 SQIVND (reference sequence).

The chain recombines TRBV25-1 with TRBJ1-1; TRBD1 agrees at 9 bases. Germline V gene lookup returns CDR1 MGHDK and CDR2 SYGVNS. This CDR3 is built from 15 residues. V lost 1 base and J lost 5; bases outside the gene matches: 5. The CDR3 nucleotides read TGTGCCAGCAGTGAATCAGGGACAGGGAAAACTGAAGCTTTCTTT. This sequence encodes CASSESGTGKTEAFF.

V gene TRBV7-9 combines with J gene TRBJ2-1; 12 bases agree with TRBD2. The CDR3 length is 16 residues. With V trimmed by 3 bases and J by 4 bases, 4 bases remained unmatched. Germline V gene sequence: CDR1 SEHNR, CDR2 FQNEAQ (reference sequence). Written as DNA, the CDR3 is TGTGCCAGCAGCTTGCGGACTAGCGGGGATTACAATGAGCAGTTCTTC. It translates to CASSLRTSGDYNEQFF.

The chain joins TRBV3-1 (or the pseudogene TRBV3-2) to TRBJ2-1; 10 bases line up with TRBD1. V lost 1 base and J lost 7; bases outside the gene matches: 4. Germline V gene data show CDR1 as LGHDT and CDR2 as YNNKEL (reference sequence). The length of the CDR3 is 15 residues. CDR3 sequence reads: CASSQGGTGVNEQFF. In DNA form, the CDR3 reads TGTGCCAGCAGCCAAGGCGGGACAGGGGTTAATGAGCAGTTCTTC.

The chain has TRBV6-2 or TRBV6-3 and TRBJ1-4; a possible D gene is TRBD1 (6 bases). V was trimmed by 7 bases and J by 12 bases, leaving 21 bases between them. CDR1 is MNHEY, CDR2 SVGEGT, per germline. This CDR3 region has 14 residues. Here the CDR3 reads CASTPSGHLTELFF. The CDR3 bases are TGTGCCAGCACCCCCTCGGGACACCTGACTGAACTGTTTTTT.

V usage is TRBV2 and J usage is TRBJ2-1, with TRBD2 as a possible D gene (7 bases). The CDR3 is made up of 15 amino acids. Germline CDR1 SNHLY, CDR2 FYNNEI. The V end lost 8 bases, the J end lost 3 bases, and 17 bases lay between the germline ends. The CDR3 DNA is TGTGCCAGCTCGGGGGCGCGGGGGCTCTACAATGAGCAGTTCTTC. It codes for CASSGARGLYNEQFF.

This chain links TRBV19 with TRBJ1-1; D is uncertain. Germline loops: CDR1 LNHDA, CDR2 SQIVND (reference sequence). The V end was cut by 6 bases, the J end by 1 base, with 6 bases between. The CDR3 is 12 residues long. The CDR3 nucleotides are TGTGCCAGTAGACCGGGGAACACTGAAGCTTTCTTT. Amino acids: CASRPGNTEAFF.

V usage is TRBV5-1 and J usage is TRBJ1-1, with D perhaps matching TRBD1 (5 bases). CDR1 and CDR2 from the germline V gene are SGHRS and YFSETQ. This CDR3 has 15 residues. V shed 0 bases and J shed 4 bases, with 13 bases lying between them. The CDR3 protein is CASSLAQVKSTEAFF. DNA of the CDR3: TGCGCCAGCAGCTTGGCACAGGTTAAGAGCACTGAAGCTTTCTTT.